This TCR beta chain was obtained from a study of OX40 agonist ivuxolimab in advanced cancers. Overall study context: Dosing consisted of intravenous ivuxolimab at 0.01 to 10 mg/kg every 2 weeks. General study points: The authors also found low normalized T-cell clonal expansion in some nonresponders. Among T cells, CD8+ cells averaged more expanded clones than CD4+ cells.

Sequencing was performed with immunoSEQ multiplex PCR; in TCRdb, only in-frame clones are kept and a portion is missing. The sample consists of about 69,000 clones, 75% to 90% of them appearing once. Patients with autoimmune history or systemic immunosuppression were excluded. Germline V lookup: CDR1 MNHNS, CDR2 SASEGT. This CDR3 spans 14 amino acids. Trimming pared 6 bases from V and 2 bases from J, leaving 13 bases between. This clone was recorded a few times. Its specificity is not known. V gene TRBV6-1 combines with J gene TRBJ1-1; D call uncertain. This TCR came from an adult with an advanced solid tumor such as melanoma, head and neck, liver or kidney cancer. The sample here was CD4+ or CD8+ T cells sorted from blood, taken in a trial of the OX40 agonist ivuxolimab. CDR3 sequence: CASRTTLGNTEAFF. CDR3 nucleotides: TGTGCCAGCAGGACAACCCTGGGAAACACTGAAGCTTTCTTT.